The 32 T cell receptor beta chains below come from one sample, sequenced in a study of blood T cell repertoires in COVID-19. Clones were sequenced by immunoSEQ multiplex PCR, and TCRdb holds only the in-frame ones, with some missing. The sample lists under 250,000 clones, around 84% occurring once. The sequencing sample was made of peripheral blood. These receptors originate from a man aged 45-65 years with active or convalescent COVID-19.

The genes are TRBV7-8 and TRBJ1-4; a weak D match, TRBD1 (5 bases). This CDR3 contains 13 residues. Germline values: CDR1 SGHVS, CDR2 FQNEAQ. The V end was cut by 1 base, the J end by 7 bases, with 7 bases between. CDR3 loop: CASSLEGVEKLFF. The CDR3 DNA is TGTGCCAGCAGCTTAGAAGGGGTTGAAAAACTGTTTTTT.

This chain uses TRBV19 with TRBJ2-1; maybe TRBD2 (6 bases). CDR1 is LNHDA, CDR2 SQIVND, per germline (reference sequence). The V and J ends lost 7 bases and 4 bases respectively, with 17 bases between them. CDR3 length equals 15 residues. CDR3 sequence: CASISGGGLYNEQFF. CDR3 in DNA: TGTGCCAGTATATCCGGGGGAGGACTTTACAATGAGCAGTTCTTC.

This clone was seen a single time. The J gene is TRBJ1-5, the V gene TRBV15; D possibly corresponds to TRBD1 (5 bases). Germline lookup yields CDR1 LNHNV and CDR2 YYDKDF (reference sequence). This CDR3 is built from 14 residues. V was clipped by 4 bases and J by 4 bases, with 11 bases between them. This chain's CDR3 is CATSIRTTNQPQHF. CDR3 DNA sequence: TGTGCCACCAGCATAAGGACAACTAATCAGCCCCAGCATTTT.

The chain uses TRBV28 and TRBJ1-5; TRBD1 matches at 9 bases. Germline V lookup: CDR1 MDHEN, CDR2 SYDVKM. This CDR3 region has 14 residues. The junction had 6 bases not matched to a gene; V was cut back by 6 bases and J by 6 bases. Here the CDR3 reads CASRGDRVGQPQHF. In DNA form, the CDR3 reads TGTGCCAGCAGGGGGGACAGGGTAGGTCAGCCCCAGCATTTT.

V and J are TRBV10-2 and TRBJ1-5, with TRBD1 as a possible D gene (5 bases). Germline assignment: CDR1 WSHSY and CDR2 SAAADI. The CDR3 totals 15 residues. V lost 5 bases to trimming and J lost 6 bases, with 17 bases between them. This CDR3 is CASSNTVGGGQPQHF. The CDR3 region has the DNA TGCGCCAGCAGTAATACAGTGGGCGGGGGTCAGCCCCAGCATTTT.

The chain employs TRBV5-3 and TRBJ2-1, with D perhaps TRBD2 (5 bases). TRBV5-3 is filed as an ORF, its function uncertain. V lost 3 bases to trimming and J lost 8 bases, with 9 bases between them. This CDR3 has 12 amino acids. CDR3 region: CARSSPGDEQFF. CDR3 sequence (DNA): TGTGCCAGAAGCTCGCCCGGGGATGAGCAGTTCTTC.

The rearrangement joins TRBV18 to TRBJ2-4; 11 bases are shared with TRBD2. CDR3 length: 15 residues. With V trimmed by 3 bases and J by 8 bases, 6 bases remained unmatched. Germline V gene lookup returns CDR1 KGHSH and CDR2 LQKENI. CDR3 bases: TGTGCCAGCTCACCCGTAGCGGGAGGGCCCCACATTCAGTACTTC. It specifies CASSPVAGGPHIQYF.

The chain employs TRBV18 and TRBJ2-2, with D possibly being TRBD2 (5 bases). V was shortened by 3 bases and J by 0 bases, with 11 bases between the two germline ends. The CDR3 is 16 residues long. Germline assignment: CDR1 KGHSH and CDR2 LQKENI. The DNA for the CDR3 is TGTGCCAGCTCACCCGGAGCGGCCACGAACACCGGGGAGCTGTTTTTT. This codes for CASSPGAATNTGELFF.

The V and J genes are TRBV2 and TRBJ1-2; 7 nucleotides agree with TRBD1. Germline trimming cut 0 bases from V and 4 bases from J; bases unmatched to any gene: 5. The CDR3 runs to 15 residues. CDR1 and CDR2 (germline): SNHLY, FYNNEI. CDR3 region: CASSEALTGIYGYTF. DNA for the CDR3: TGTGCCAGCAGTGAAGCCCTGACAGGGATCTATGGCTACACCTTC.

The chain joins TRBV7-2 to TRBJ1-1, with TRBD1 identical over 8 bases. CDR3 size: 14 residues. CDR1 is SGHTA, CDR2 FQGNSA, per germline. V was clipped by 3 bases and J by 0 bases; unmatched bases: 0. CDR3 residues: CASSLDRVNTEAFF. The CDR3 bases are TGTGCCAGCAGCTTGGACAGGGTGAACACTGAAGCTTTCTTT.

As DNA, the CDR3 is TGTGCCACCAGTGATTTCGGGACTCACACCGGGGAGCTGTTTTTT. Protein product: CATSDFGTHTGELFF. This rearrangement joins TRBV24-1 to TRBJ2-2, with a tentative D call TRBD2 (6 bases). CDR1 is KGHDR and CDR2 is SFDVKD in the germline V gene. The ends were cut back, 1 base at V and 3 bases at J, with 8 bases in the middle. The CDR3 runs to 15 residues.

The chain recombines TRBV28 with TRBJ1-1, with 7 positions matching TRBD1. The CDR3 loop spans 16 amino acids. V shed 6 bases, J shed 3 bases, and the junction held 13 bases outside the gene matches. Germline values: CDR1 MDHEN, CDR2 SYDVKM. CDR3 nucleotides: TGTGCCAGCAGCTCCCCGGGGAGGAGGGGGCACACTGAAGCTTTCTTT. Its translation is CASSSPGRRGHTEAFF.

The V and J genes are TRBV11-3 and TRBJ2-2; TRBD2 matches 10 bases. The length of the CDR3 is 16 residues. Trimming cost V 5 bases and J 5 bases; bases outside gene matches: 8. Germline assignment: CDR1 SGHNT and CDR2 YENEEA. The CDR3 sequence: CASSPQSGGVTGELFF. The DNA of the CDR3 is TGTGCCAGCAGCCCCCAAAGCGGGGGGGTAACCGGGGAGCTGTTTTTT.

This clone is a singleton in its sample. The rearrangement joins TRBV5-6 to TRBJ1-5, with 8 bases lining up with TRBD1. The CDR3 covers 16 residues. With 2 bases clipped from V and 6 bases from J, the junction kept 10 bases outside the gene matches. Germline V gene lookup returns CDR1 SGHDT and CDR2 YYEEEE. The chain's CDR3 is CASSFGGQVLGQPQHF. DNA of the CDR3: TGTGCCAGCAGCTTCGGGGGACAGGTTTTGGGTCAGCCCCAGCATTTT.

The chain has TRBV24-1 and TRBJ1-3, with 7 nucleotides matching TRBD1. V was clipped by 7 bases and J by 4 bases; unmatched bases: 12. The V gene's germline CDR1 is KGHDR and CDR2 SFDVKD. CDR3 size: 16 residues. Here the CDR3 reads CATRIRGRGYGNTIYF. The CDR3 bases are TGTGCCACCAGAATTCGCGGCAGGGGGTACGGAAACACCATATATTTT.

The J gene is TRBJ1-6, the V gene TRBV7-2, with D possibly being TRBD1 (5 bases). The V and J ends lost 3 bases and 7 bases respectively, with 10 bases between them. The CDR3 spans 14 residues. Germline assignment: CDR1 SGHTA and CDR2 FQGNSA. The CDR3 nucleotides are TGTGCCAGCAGCTTGCAGGGAATCAATTCACCCCTCCACTTT. This encodes CASSLQGINSPLHF.

The rearrangement links TRBV7-9 to TRBJ1-2; unclear D gene. The V gene lost 1 base and the J gene lost 1 base, with 13 bases spanning the gap. Germline V gene data show CDR1 as SEHNR and CDR2 as FQNEAQ (reference sequence). The CDR3 covers 16 residues. CDR3 in DNA: TGTGCCAGCAGCTTAGTCATCCCACAAGATAACTATGGCTACACCTTC. Amino acid sequence: CASSLVIPQDNYGYTF.

V is TRBV20-1 and J is TRBJ1-2; D gene unclear. The CDR3 has 10 amino acids. V dropped 0 bases and J dropped 7 bases, with 3 bases sitting between them. Germline V CDR1 and CDR2: DFQATT, SNEGSKA (reference sequence). The CDR3 coding sequence is TGCAGTGCTAGAGAGAGTGGCTACACCTTC. Amino acid sequence: CSARESGYTF.

This sequence joins TRBV4-2 and TRBJ2-5, with 13 positions matching TRBD2. With 4 bases clipped from V and 2 bases from J, the junction kept 7 bases outside the gene matches. This CDR3 contains 17 residues. In germline, CDR1 is LGHNA, CDR2 YNFKEQ. Here the CDR3 DNA reads TGTGCCAGCAGCCGGGAGACTAGCGGGGGGTTTCAAGAGACCCAGTACTTC. Translated, it gives CASSRETSGGFQETQYF.

J is TRBJ1-2 and V is TRBV30; 10 nucleotides agree with TRBD1. Trimming at V came to 5 bases and at J to 4 bases, leaving 7 bases not matched to a gene. CDR1 GTSNPN and CDR2 SVGIG come from the germline V gene (reference sequence). The CDR3 covers 14 residues. CDR3 in amino acids: CAWGWTGGFYGYTF. The CDR3 DNA follows: TGTGCCTGGGGCTGGACAGGGGGTTTCTATGGCTACACCTTC. Supplemented by reference TRBV30 and TRBJ1-2, the full variable domain reads SQTIHQWPATLVQPVGSPLSLECTVEGTSNPNLYWYRQAAGRGLQLLFYSVGIGQISSEVPQNLSASRPQDRQFILSSKKLLLSDSGFYLCAWGWTGGFYGYTFGSGTRLTVV.

The chain carries TRBV7-9 and TRBJ1-4; TRBD1 matches 10 bases. The J segment lost 8 bases and the V segment lost 4 bases, leaving 7 bases of the junction unmatched. Germline CDR1 SEHNR, CDR2 FQNEAQ (reference sequence). CDR3 length: 15 amino acids. The chain's CDR3 is CASSSRTGGFEKLFF. The DNA of the CDR3 is TGTGCCAGCAGCTCCAGGACAGGGGGTTTCGAAAAACTGTTTTTT. Full variable domain (rest looked up from reference TRBV7-9 and TRBJ1-4): DTGVSQNPRHKITKRGQNVTFRCDPISEHNRLYWYRQTLGQGPEFLTYFQNEAQLEKSRLLSDRFSAERPKGSFSTLEIQRTEQGDSAMYLCASSSRTGGFEKLFFGSGTQLSVL.

The rearrangement links TRBV7-8 to TRBJ2-2, with 7 bases matching TRBD1. The J segment lost 2 bases and the V segment lost 3 bases, leaving 3 bases of the junction unmatched. This CDR3 spans 15 amino acids. Germline V lookup: CDR1 SGHVS, CDR2 FQNEAQ. CDR3 region: CASSFRDSNTGELFF. The CDR3 DNA sequence: TGTGCCAGCAGCTTTCGGGACAGCAACACCGGGGAGCTGTTTTTT.

This clone was seen once. The genes are TRBV6-5 and TRBJ2-3; possible D gene TRBD2, 6 bases. Trimming shortened V by 11 bases and J by 4 bases, and 13 bases separated the two germline ends. CDR3 length equals 12 residues. The germline V gene encodes CDR1 MNHEY and CDR2 SVGAGI. CDR3 loop: CAGGEGADTQYF. DNA of the CDR3: TGTGCCGGAGGGGAAGGCGCAGATACGCAGTATTTT.

The rearrangement links TRBV5-1 to TRBJ1-1; 10 bases align to TRBD1. The CDR3 loop spans 17 amino acids. The V gene's germline CDR1 is SGHRS and CDR2 YFSETQ. Trimming cost V 0 bases and J 4 bases; bases outside gene matches: 9. CDR3 nucleotide sequence: TGCGCCAGCAGCTTGGGGCCCTCGACAGGGGGCGTCACTGAAGCTTTCTTT. It yields the protein CASSLGPSTGGVTEAFF.

V gene TRBV9 combines with J gene TRBJ2-6; 10 nucleotides line up with TRBD2. The trim removed 3 bases at V and 3 bases at J, leaving 6 bases unmatched. Per the germline V gene, CDR1 is SGDLS and CDR2 is YYNGEE. CDR3 size: 17 residues. CDR3 DNA sequence: TGTGCCAGCAGCGGGAGCGGGGGGGCCGGTGGGGCCAACGTCCTGACTTTC. Protein sequence: CASSGSGGAGGANVLTF.

This chain uses TRBV4-1 with TRBJ2-1, with a weak D call TRBD2 (5 bases). CDR1 and CDR2 (germline): MGHRA, YSYEKL. Trimming removed 1 base at V and 4 bases at J, with 11 bases between. CDR3 size: 15 residues. The CDR3 coding sequence is TGCGCCAGCAGCCAAGTGAGGGTTTTATACAATGAGCAGTTCTTC. It encodes CASSQVRVLYNEQFF.

The V and J genes are TRBV3-1 (or the pseudogene TRBV3-2) and TRBJ1-2; D is possibly TRBD1 (5 bases). The CDR3 totals 12 residues. CDR1 LGHDT and CDR2 YNNKEL come from the germline V gene (reference sequence). V dropped 0 bases and J dropped 7 bases, with 6 bases sitting between them. The CDR3 DNA reads TGTGCCAGCAGCCAAGACAGGGCTGGCTACACCTTC. It codes for CASSQDRAGYTF.

This clone has a single count. The chain couples TRBV6-5 to TRBJ2-1, with 11 bases identical to TRBD1. With 2 bases clipped from V and 7 bases from J, the junction kept 4 bases outside the gene matches. Per the germline V gene, CDR1 is MNHEY and CDR2 is SVGAGI. This CDR3 contains 15 residues. CDR3 coding DNA: TGTGCCAGCAGTTACGGGACAGGGGGTGGGAATGAGCAGTTCTTC. Amino acids: CASSYGTGGGNEQFF.

The DNA of the CDR3 is TGTGCCAGCACCAGGGGACAAATTAAAAACATTCAGTACTTC. Translating gives CASTRGQIKNIQYF. This chain connects TRBV28 to TRBJ2-4; D may be TRBD1 (6 bases). This CDR3 contains 14 residues. Germline V gene lookup returns CDR1 MDHEN and CDR2 SYDVKM. The V and J ends lost 7 bases and 4 bases respectively, with 14 bases between them.

J is TRBJ2-3 and V is TRBV6-5; TRBD2 matches 9 bases. The V gene end was trimmed by 6 bases and the J gene end by 1 base; junction bases not matched to a gene: 8. The CDR3 contains 16 residues. CDR1 MNHEY and CDR2 SVGAGI come from the germline V gene. The CDR3 region has the DNA TGTGCCAGCAGGTACCTCGAGCGGGAGGGCACAGATACGCAGTATTTT. Translation: CASRYLEREGTDTQYF.

The J gene is TRBJ1-5, the V gene TRBV28; 7 bases fit TRBD1. Germline V gene data show CDR1 as MDHEN and CDR2 as SYDVKM. Losses at the gene ends were 4 bases for V and 4 bases for J; bases not matched to a gene: 4. The CDR3 has 14 residues. The CDR3 spells CASSWDSSNQPQHF. CDR3 bases: TGTGCCAGCAGTTGGGACAGTTCGAATCAGCCCCAGCATTTT.

This chain uses TRBV5-6 with TRBJ2-3; a possible D gene is TRBD2 (6 bases). CDR1 SGHDT and CDR2 YYEEEE come from the germline V gene. V gave up 4 bases and J gave up 3 bases, with 15 bases separating them. CDR3 length: 15 residues. CDR3 DNA sequence: TGTGCCAGCAGCCTGCTGGGCGGGGCGACAGATACGCAGTATTTT. It translates to CASSLLGGATDTQYF.